This T cell receptor (beta chain) was documented in a study of technical replicates of blood from a few donors. The V end lost 0 bases, the J end lost 1 base, and 6 bases lay between the germline ends. CDR1 and CDR2 from the germline V gene are GTSNPN and SVGIG (reference sequence). CDR3 length equals 13 residues. Repertoires were generated with immunoSEQ multiplex PCR, while TCRdb's copy carries only in-frame clones and drops some. The table lists tens of thousands of clones, around 94% of them singletons. V gene TRBV30 combines with J gene TRBJ1-1; D might be TRBD1 (5 bases). What was sequenced was T cells isolated from PBMCs. This TCR came from a human donor in good health. CDR3 in amino acids: CAWSVQENTEAFF. The CDR3, as DNA: TGTGCCTGGAGTGTACAGGAGAACACTGAAGCTTTCTTT.